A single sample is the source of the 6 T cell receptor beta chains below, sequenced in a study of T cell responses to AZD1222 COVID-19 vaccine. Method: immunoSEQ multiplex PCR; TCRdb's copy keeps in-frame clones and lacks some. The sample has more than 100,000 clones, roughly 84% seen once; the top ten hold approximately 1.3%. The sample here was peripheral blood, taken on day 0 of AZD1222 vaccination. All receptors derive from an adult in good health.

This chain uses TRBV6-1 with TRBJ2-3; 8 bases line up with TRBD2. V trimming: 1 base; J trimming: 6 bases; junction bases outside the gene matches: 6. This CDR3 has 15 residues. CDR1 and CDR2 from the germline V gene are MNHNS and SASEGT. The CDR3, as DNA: TGTGCCAGCAGTGAAGGGGCGGGGGGTTCGGATACGCAGTATTTT. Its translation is CASSEGAGGSDTQYF.

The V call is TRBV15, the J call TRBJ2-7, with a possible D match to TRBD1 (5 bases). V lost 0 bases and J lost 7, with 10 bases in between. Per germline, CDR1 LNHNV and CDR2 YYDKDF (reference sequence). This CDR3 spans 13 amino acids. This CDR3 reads CATSREQGWEQYF. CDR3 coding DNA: TGTGCCACCAGCAGAGAGCAGGGATGGGAGCAGTACTTC.

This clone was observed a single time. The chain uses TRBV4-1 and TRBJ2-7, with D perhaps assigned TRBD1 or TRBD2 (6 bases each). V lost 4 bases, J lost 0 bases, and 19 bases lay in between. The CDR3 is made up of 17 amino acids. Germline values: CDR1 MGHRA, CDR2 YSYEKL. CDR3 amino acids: CASSLHMVGGNSYEQYF. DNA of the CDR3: TGCGCCAGCAGCCTTCACATGGTGGGGGGCAACTCCTACGAGCAGTACTTC.

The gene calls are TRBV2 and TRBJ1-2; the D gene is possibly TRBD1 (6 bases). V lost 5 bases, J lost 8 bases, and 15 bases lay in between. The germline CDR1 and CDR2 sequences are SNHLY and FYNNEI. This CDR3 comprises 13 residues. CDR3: CASSQQGFDGYTF. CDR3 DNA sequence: TGTGCCAGCAGTCAACAGGGTTTCGACGGCTACACCTTC.

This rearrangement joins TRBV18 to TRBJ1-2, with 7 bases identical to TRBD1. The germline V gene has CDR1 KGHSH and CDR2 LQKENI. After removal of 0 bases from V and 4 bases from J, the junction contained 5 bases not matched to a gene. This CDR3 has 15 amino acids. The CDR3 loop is CASSPPSRGSYGYTF. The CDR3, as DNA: TGTGCCAGCTCACCACCCAGCAGGGGGAGCTATGGCTACACCTTC.

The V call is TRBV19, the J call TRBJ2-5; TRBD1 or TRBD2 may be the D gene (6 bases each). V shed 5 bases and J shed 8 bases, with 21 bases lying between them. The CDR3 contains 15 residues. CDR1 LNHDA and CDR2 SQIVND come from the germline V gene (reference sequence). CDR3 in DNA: TGTGCCAGTAGTGCCCCTCCGGGGGCCCTAGGAACCCAGTACTTC. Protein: CASSAPPGALGTQYF.